The 8 T cell receptor beta chains given below trace back to one sample, sequenced in a study of CD8 T cells in ankylosing spondylitis. TCRdb reanalysed the 5' RACE reads using MiXCR and keeps one entry per CDR3 protein. The sample shows about 160,000 distinct CDR3 sequences, 44% of them seen only once. The material sequenced was synovial fluid, either unsorted or a sorted T cell fraction (not recorded which). These receptors were obtained from a male donor with ankylosing spondylitis.

The rearrangement joins TRBV7-9 to TRBJ2-5, with D unclear. Per the germline V gene, CDR1 is SEHNR and CDR2 is FQNEAQ (reference sequence). This CDR3 is 15 amino acids long. The V gene lost 2 bases and the J gene lost 4 bases, with 14 bases spanning the gap. This CDR3 is CASSLIGQVGETQYF. As DNA, the CDR3 is TGTGCCAGCAGCTTAATTGGCCAGGTGGGAGAGACCCAGTACTTC.

V gene TRBV20-1 combines with J gene TRBJ2-7; D remains unclear. The CDR3 runs 13 residues. Per the germline V gene, CDR1 is DFQATT and CDR2 is SNEGSKA (reference sequence). V was clipped by 3 bases and J by 3 bases, with 12 bases between them. The CDR3 DNA sequence: TGCAGTGCTAGGGCGACTGGGGACTACGAGCAGTACTTC. It specifies CSARATGDYEQYF.

The chain is built from TRBV10-3 and TRBJ2-7; 9 nucleotides line up with TRBD1. Germline V gene lookup returns CDR1 ENHRY and CDR2 SYGVKD. The V segment lost 4 bases and the J segment 3 bases; nucleotides outside the gene matches: 13. The CDR3 spans 17 residues. The CDR3 protein is CAISVDEGTGRNYEQYF. In DNA form, the CDR3 reads TGTGCCATCAGTGTCGATGAGGGGACAGGGCGAAACTACGAGCAGTACTTC.

The chain joins TRBV6-5 to TRBJ1-2, with a weak D call TRBD1 (6 bases). CDR1 is MNHEY, CDR2 SVGAGI, per germline. The CDR3 contains 18 residues. V was trimmed by 4 bases and J by 6 bases, leaving 27 bases between them. CDR3: CASSSAPRRSTGLHGYTF. The CDR3 DNA reads TGTGCCAGCAGTTCGGCCCCCCGGCGGTCGACAGGCCTTCATGGCTACACCTTC.

V gene TRBV5-5 combines with J gene TRBJ2-5; the match to TRBD2 covers 10 bases. Looked up from germline, CDR1 is SGHKS and CDR2 is YYEKEE (reference sequence). V lost 1 base and J lost 5; bases outside the gene matches: 8. This CDR3 has 16 residues. The CDR3 protein is CASSLLGSGGAETQYF. CDR3 DNA: TGTGCCAGCAGCTTGCTGGGGAGCGGGGGGGCCGAGACCCAGTACTTC.

In its sample, this clonotype was seen a few times. This chain joins TRBV2 and TRBJ1-2, with 8 bases that match TRBD1. CDR3 length equals 15 residues. The germline V gene has CDR1 SNHLY and CDR2 FYNNEI. Germline trimming cut 5 bases from V and 5 bases from J; bases unmatched to any gene: 10. This CDR3 reads CASSSDRGSRYGYTF. In nucleotides, the CDR3 is TGTGCCAGCAGTTCCGACAGGGGAAGTCGGTATGGCTACACCTTC.

The chain couples TRBV6-1 to TRBJ1-4; TRBD1 aligns across 9 bases. Germline CDR1 MNHNS, CDR2 SASEGT. The CDR3 has 15 amino acids. Losses at the gene ends were 4 bases for V and 7 bases for J; bases not matched to a gene: 7. The DNA of the CDR3 is TGTGCCAGCAGTGGCCAGACAGGGGGGTTTGAAAAACTGTTTTTT. It codes for CASSGQTGGFEKLFF.

This clonotype has more than one count but fewer than ten. The V gene is TRBV3-1, the J gene TRBJ1-4, with D unclear. Trimming stripped 1 base from V and 8 bases from J, with 23 bases between. Germline assignment: CDR1 LGHDT and CDR2 YNNKEL (reference sequence). The CDR3 has 18 residues. CDR3 loop: CASSQAREQQAHWEKLFF. The CDR3 nucleotides read TGTGCCAGCAGCCAAGCAAGGGAACAACAAGCACACTGGGAAAAACTGTTTTTT.